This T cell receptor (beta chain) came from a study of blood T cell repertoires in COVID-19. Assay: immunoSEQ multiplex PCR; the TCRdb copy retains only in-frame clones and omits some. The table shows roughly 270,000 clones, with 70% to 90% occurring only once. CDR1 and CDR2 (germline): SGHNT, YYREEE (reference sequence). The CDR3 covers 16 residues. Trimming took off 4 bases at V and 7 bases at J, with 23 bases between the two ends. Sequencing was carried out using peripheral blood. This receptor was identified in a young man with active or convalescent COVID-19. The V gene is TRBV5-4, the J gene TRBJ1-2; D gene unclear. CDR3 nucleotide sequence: TGTGCCAGCAGCCATCCCGTAGAATCGGACCGGGGTGGCTACACCTTC. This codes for CASSHPVESDRGGYTF.